The 28 T cell receptor beta chains below come from one sample, sequenced in a study of breast tumors, draining lymph nodes, adjacent tissues. TCRdb reprocessed the multiplex PCR reads with MiXCR, giving one entry per CDR3 protein. The repertoire includes over 200,000 distinct CDR3 sequences, less than 45% of them detected once, and roughly 3.5% sits in the top ten. Breast cancer patients provided tissue from their axillary draining lymph nodes. The source material was axillary lymph node tissue. These receptor sequences come from a female donor with breast cancer. Some clones in this sample may be carry-over from other donors' samples.

This clonotype has a count of ten or more. This chain uses TRBV9 with TRBJ2-3; no definite D call. Germline V gene lookup returns CDR1 SGDLS and CDR2 YYNGEE. The length of the CDR3 is 13 residues. The V end was cut by 0 bases, the J end by 4 bases, with 6 bases between. This CDR3 is CASSVATADTQYF. DNA for the CDR3: TGTGCCAGCAGCGTAGCTACGGCAGATACGCAGTATTTT.

The chain couples TRBV4-1 to TRBJ1-5; D is undetermined. V was shortened by 0 bases and J by 2 bases, with 8 bases between the two germline ends. Germline values: CDR1 MGHRA, CDR2 YSYEKL. The CDR3 length is 15 residues. In DNA, the CDR3 is TGCGCCAGCAGCCAAGATTGGGCCCGCAATCAGCCCCAGCATTTT. Translation: CASSQDWARNQPQHF.

As regards this clonotype: This could be a read error, since a much larger clone is one nucleotide away. The gene calls are TRBV5-5 and TRBJ2-1; either TRBD1 or TRBD2 may fit D (7 bases each). CDR3 length: 16 amino acids. The V end was cut by 2 bases, the J end by 7 bases, with 19 bases between. Germline CDR1 SGHKS, CDR2 YYEKEE (reference sequence). The CDR3 nucleotides read TGTGCCAGCAGCTTAGGGGGCACCGGGGGGTTTAATGAGCAGTTCTTC. It translates to CASSLGGTGGFNEQFF.

This clonotype was seen a few times. V usage is TRBV27 and J usage is TRBJ2-7; weak D call: TRBD1 (5 bases). Between the trimmed V and J ends, which lost 5 bases and 6 bases, there was a span of 20 bases. Per germline, CDR1 MNHEY and CDR2 SMNVEV (reference sequence). The CDR3 sequence is 15 residues long. DNA of the CDR3: TGTGCCAGCAGTCCAGGGTCTCCCTCCCCTACCGAGCAGTACTTC. Its translation: CASSPGSPSPTEQYF.

This clonotype was seen more than once but under ten times. The CDR3 nucleotides are TGTGCCAGCAGTGAAGCTTTGGGGGCCCATGAAAAACTGTTTTTT. Translation: CASSEALGAHEKLFF. The rearrangement joins TRBV6-1 to TRBJ1-4, with a possible D match to TRBD1 (6 bases). V dropped 0 bases and J dropped 6 bases, with 11 bases sitting between them. The CDR3 loop spans 15 amino acids. Per the germline V gene, CDR1 is MNHNS and CDR2 is SASEGT.

This clonotype was counted at least ten times. V is TRBV7-6 and J is TRBJ2-1, with 12 bases lining up with TRBD2. CDR1 and CDR2 (germline): SGHVS, FNYEAQ. The CDR3 runs to 17 residues. The V segment lost 1 base and the J segment 7 bases; nucleotides outside the gene matches: 8. The CDR3 nucleotides are TGTGCCAGCAGCTTAGTGGCTAGCGGGAGGGCCTTAAATGAGCAGTTCTTC. As protein: CASSLVASGRALNEQFF.

This clonotype showed up many times. The CDR3 sequence is CASSWGGSAPYEQYF. The CDR3 region has the DNA TGTGCCAGCAGCTGGGGGGGATCGGCCCCCTACGAGCAGTACTTC. The chain combines TRBV11-2 with TRBJ2-7, with TRBD2 matching 7 bases. The CDR3 contains 15 residues. Germline CDR1 SGHAT, CDR2 FQNNGV. V dropped 4 bases and J dropped 2; count of bases not matched to a gene: 8.

Comment on this clonotype: A much bigger clone sits one base away, suggesting this may be a read error. This rearrangement joins TRBV9 to TRBJ2-2, with D maybe TRBD1 (5 bases). This CDR3 has 14 amino acids. V was pared by 7 bases and J by 6 bases, with 16 bases between. Looked up from germline, CDR1 is SGDLS and CDR2 is YYNGEE. The CDR3: CASGATGFPGELFF. The CDR3 DNA reads as TGTGCCAGCGGCGCAACAGGATTCCCCGGGGAGCTGTTTTTT.

This clonotype was seen just once. The chain carries TRBV2 and TRBJ2-1, with D unresolved. The CDR3 length is 12 residues. CDR1 SNHLY and CDR2 FYNNEI come from the germline V gene. V was cut by 7 bases and J by 7 bases, with 11 bases left in between. The chain's CDR3 is CASMQLTNEQFF. The CDR3 DNA follows: TGTGCCAGCATGCAATTAACTAATGAGCAGTTCTTC.

With respect to this clonotype: The CDR3 carries no conserved terminal phenylalanine or tryptophan, so it likely arises from a read error. The DNA is left out, because the CDR3 cannot be placed on it with certainty; the CDR3 is given as TCRdb lists it. The rearrangement links TRBV14 to TRBJ1-4; the table names TRBD1, a call not compared with the DNA. From its first to its last residue, the CDR3 has 11 amino acids. Germline assignment: CDR1 SGHDN and CDR2 FVKESK. Here the CDR3 reads CASSRTNRVSS.

Many counts were recorded for this clonotype. The CDR3 bases are TGTGCCACTTATGGCCCGAACACCGGGGAGCTGTTTTTT. The encoded protein is CATYGPNTGELFF. The chain employs TRBV2 and TRBJ2-2; D remains ambiguous. V was shortened by 10 bases and J by 0 bases, with 9 bases between the two germline ends. CDR3 size: 13 residues. Germline CDR1 SNHLY, CDR2 FYNNEI.

This clonotype has a count of ten or more. The chain carries TRBV6-1 and TRBJ1-6, with D unresolved. CDR3 length: 14 amino acids. Germline V gene data show CDR1 as MNHNS and CDR2 as SASEGT. V dropped 2 bases and J dropped 10 bases, with 12 bases sitting between them. This CDR3 is CASSETAQGSPLHF. The CDR3, as DNA: TGTGCCAGCAGTGAAACGGCCCAAGGATCACCCCTCCACTTT.

This chain joins TRBV24-1 and TRBJ1-5; 9 nucleotides align to TRBD1. Germline CDR1 is KGHDR and CDR2 is SFDVKD. J was trimmed by 6 bases and V by 4 bases; bases with no gene match: 6. The CDR3 has 15 amino acids. The CDR3 DNA reads as TGTGCCACCAGTGAGTACAGGGGGCTCTTTCAGCCCCAGCATTTT. It specifies CATSEYRGLFQPQHF.

Many counts were recorded for this clonotype. CDR3 loop: CASSIVAGTGANVLTF. DNA of the CDR3: TGTGCCAGTAGTATAGTAGCAGGGACTGGGGCCAACGTCCTGACTTTC. V gene TRBV19 combines with J gene TRBJ2-6; a weak D match, TRBD1 (5 bases). The ends were cut back, 1 base at V and 2 bases at J, with 9 bases in the middle. This CDR3 comprises 16 residues. The germline V gene encodes CDR1 LNHDA and CDR2 SQIVND (reference sequence).

A few counts support this clonotype. This rearrangement joins TRBV9 to TRBJ2-1; TRBD2 matches 13 bases. CDR3 length: 20 residues. Germline V gene lookup returns CDR1 SGDLS and CDR2 YYNGEE. V was pared by 0 bases and J by 5 bases, with 14 bases of the junction left unmatched. The CDR3 DNA sequence: TGTGCCAGCAGCGTAGGTGAACAGGGGACTAGCGGGACGGCCGACAATGAGCAGTTCTTC. It encodes CASSVGEQGTSGTADNEQFF.

This clonotype has at least ten counts. As DNA, the CDR3 is TGTGCCAGCCGCAGCACCGGGGAGCTGTTTTTT. Amino acid sequence: CASRSTGELFF. This rearrangement joins TRBV7-2 to TRBJ2-2; D gene ambiguous. Germline values: CDR1 SGHTA, CDR2 FQGNSA. V lost 8 bases to trimming and J lost 4 bases, with 5 bases between them. The CDR3 length is 11 residues.

This clonotype was detected many times. The J gene is TRBJ1-4, the V gene TRBV7-2; 8 bases map to TRBD1. J lost 8 bases, V lost 5 bases, and 7 bases had no gene match. The CDR3 is 14 amino acids. Germline V gene data show CDR1 as SGHTA and CDR2 as FQGNSA. The chain's CDR3 is CASSPPGQEEKLFF. CDR3 in DNA: TGTGCCAGCAGCCCACCGGGACAGGAAGAAAAACTGTTTTTT.

V and J are TRBV9 and TRBJ1-4; maybe TRBD1 (5 bases). This CDR3 region has 16 residues. The ends were cut back, 0 bases at V and 5 bases at J, with 14 bases in the middle. The germline V gene encodes CDR1 SGDLS and CDR2 YYNGEE. The DNA for the CDR3 is TGTGCCAGCAGCGTAGGTAGCGGGGCCTACAATGAAAAACTGTTTTTT. Protein: CASSVGSGAYNEKLFF.

This clonotype was picked up many times. The rearrangement links TRBV15 to TRBJ2-7; 10 positions agree with TRBD1. The germline V gene encodes CDR1 LNHNV and CDR2 YYDKDF (reference sequence). V shed 1 base, J shed 5 bases, and the junction held 8 bases outside the gene matches. The CDR3 sequence is 16 residues long. CDR3 bases: TGTGCCACCAGCAGAGCCCGGGACAGGGGCATCAACGAGCAGTACTTC. This gives the protein CATSRARDRGINEQYF.

This clonotype was detected many times. The CDR3 sequence: CASSEYSGTDTQYF. The CDR3 bases are TGCGCCAGCAGTGAGTATAGCGGCACAGATACGCAGTATTTT. This chain links TRBV10-1 with TRBJ2-3; perhaps TRBD2 as D (5 bases). Germline V gene data show CDR1 as WNHNN and CDR2 as SYGVQD (reference sequence). The CDR3 spans 14 residues. The V end was cut by 1 base, the J end by 1 base, with 6 bases between.

The CDR3 DNA reads TGTGCCAGCAGCTTAAGGACAGGGGGGTCAACGACTAATGAAAAACTGTTTTTT. Translating it yields CASSLRTGGSTTNEKLFF. The chain carries TRBV7-3 and TRBJ1-4; 10 nucleotides agree with TRBD1. This CDR3 comprises 18 residues. CDR1 is SGHTA, CDR2 FQGTGA, per germline. J gave up 2 bases and V 1 base, and 7 bases lay outside the gene matches.

A note on this clonotype: A much larger clone differs from this one at a single base, so this may be a read error. This chain connects TRBV6-6 to TRBJ2-3, with D tentatively TRBD1 or TRBD2 (5 bases each). Germline-derived CDR1 and CDR2 are MNHNY and SVGAGI (reference sequence). CDR3 length equals 17 residues. The CDR3 sequence is CVSSYRPGSRGTDTQYF. CDR3 bases: TGTGTCAGCAGTTACCGTCCGGGGTCCAGGGGCACAGATACGCAGTATTTT.

The table lists this clonotype with many counts. The chain carries TRBV6-6 and TRBJ1-6, with D possibly TRBD1 on 6 matching bases. V lost 2 bases, J lost 6 bases, and 17 bases lay in between. The V gene's germline CDR1 is MNHNY and CDR2 SVGAGI (reference sequence). CDR3 length: 17 amino acids. In nucleotides, the CDR3 is TGTGCCAGCAGTTACCCGCAACAGGGATCAAGTAATTCACCCCTCCACTTT. This codes for CASSYPQQGSSNSPLHF.

This clonotype has at least ten counts. The genes are TRBV5-1 and TRBJ2-2, with 12 positions matching TRBD2. V lost 3 bases and J lost 5; bases outside the gene matches: 5. CDR3 size: 16 residues. The germline V gene encodes CDR1 SGHRS and CDR2 YFSETQ. The CDR3 DNA is TGCGCCAGCAGCTCGGGAACTAGCGGGAGGACCGGGGAGCTGTTTTTT. Its translation is CASSSGTSGRTGELFF.

This clonotype was seen repeatedly, ten times or more. V and J are TRBV2 and TRBJ1-2, with D perhaps matching TRBD1 (6 bases). Trimming stripped 5 bases from V and 5 bases from J, with 21 bases between. The germline V gene has CDR1 SNHLY and CDR2 FYNNEI. This CDR3 is built from 16 residues. The CDR3 here is CASSTGQINLGYGYTF. CDR3 nucleotides: TGTGCCAGCAGTACCGGACAGATTAACTTAGGATATGGCTACACCTTC.

This clonotype has more than one count but fewer than ten. Germline and junction disagree at one end, which may indicate a read error. This sequence joins TRBV3-1 and TRBJ2-2; possible D gene TRBD2, 7 bases. This CDR3 is 13 amino acids long. CDR1 is LGHDT and CDR2 is YNNKEL in the germline V gene (reference sequence). The CDR3 region is CASSQGGGFPRVF. The CDR3 DNA reads TGTGCCAGCAGCCAAGGGGGGGGCTTTCCACGTGTTTTT.

This clonotype was seen at least ten times. This chain joins TRBV11-3 and TRBJ2-3; a possible D gene is TRBD2 (6 bases). V lost 1 base and J 4 bases, leaving 15 bases between the germline ends. Germline V gene lookup returns CDR1 SGHNT and CDR2 YENEEA. This CDR3 has 16 amino acids. The CDR3 bases are TGTGCCAGCAGCTTAGGATGGCGGGATGCCCCAGATACGCAGTATTTT. Translating gives CASSLGWRDAPDTQYF.

This clonotype was observed at least ten times. The V gene is TRBV20-1, the J gene TRBJ1-2; possible D gene TRBD1, 5 bases. Trimming left V 6 bases short and J 4 bases short, with 18 bases between. There are 14 residues in the CDR3. Germline-derived CDR1 and CDR2 are DFQATT and SNEGSKA (reference sequence). The CDR3 loop reads CSAIGTGGPYGYTF. The CDR3 DNA reads TGCAGTGCAATAGGGACGGGGGGTCCCTATGGCTACACCTTC.